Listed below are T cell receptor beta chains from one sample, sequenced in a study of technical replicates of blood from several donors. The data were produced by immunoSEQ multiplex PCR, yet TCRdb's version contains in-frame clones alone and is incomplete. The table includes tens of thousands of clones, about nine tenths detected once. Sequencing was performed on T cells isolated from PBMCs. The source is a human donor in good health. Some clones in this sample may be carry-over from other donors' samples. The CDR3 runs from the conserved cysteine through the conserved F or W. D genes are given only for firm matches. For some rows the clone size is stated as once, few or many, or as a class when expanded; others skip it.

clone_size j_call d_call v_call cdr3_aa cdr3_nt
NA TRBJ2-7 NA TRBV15 CATSGEVKRAAEQYF TGTGCCACCAGCGGGGAGGTAAAGCGGGCCGCCGAGCAGTACTTC
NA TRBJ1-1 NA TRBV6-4 CASSEAVNTEAFF TGTGCCAGCAGTGAGGCCGTTAACACTGAAGCTTTCTTT
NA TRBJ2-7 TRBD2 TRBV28 CASSSYGGGSYEQYF TGTGCCAGCAGCTCGTATGGGGGGGGCTCCTACGAGCAGTACTTC
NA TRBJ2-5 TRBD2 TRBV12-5 CASGGGEGSAQYF TGTGCTAGTGGCGGAGGGGAGGGGTCGGCCCAGTACTTC
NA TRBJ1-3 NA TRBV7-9 CASSLGSTGNTIYF TGTGCCAGCAGCTTAGGGTCGACAGGAAACACCATATATTTT
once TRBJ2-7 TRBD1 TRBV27 CASSLSVGTGINEQYF TGTGCCAGCAGTTTATCGGTCGGGACAGGTATCAACGAGCAGTACTTC
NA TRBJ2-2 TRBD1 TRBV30 CAWSDGTANTGELFF TGTGCCTGGAGCGATGGGACAGCGAACACCGGGGAGCTGTTTTTT
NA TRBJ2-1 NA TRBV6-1 CASISGLTYNEQFF TGTGCCAGCATAAGCGGGTTAACCTACAATGAGCAGTTCTTC
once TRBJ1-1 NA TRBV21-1 CASSLGQGKVNTEAFF TGTGCCAGCAGCTTGGGACAGGGAAAAGTGAACACTGAAGCTTTCTTT
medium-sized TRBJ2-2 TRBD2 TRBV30 CARPGGEGDGGELFF TGTGCCCGACCCGGAGGGGAGGGTGATGGCGGGGAGCTGTTTTTT
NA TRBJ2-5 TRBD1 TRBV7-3 CASSLTTGPRETQYF TGTGCCAGCAGCTTAACGACAGGGCCGCGGGAGACCCAGTACTTC
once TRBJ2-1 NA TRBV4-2 CASSPPGLRLNEQFF TGTGCCAGCAGCCCACCGGGACTCAGATTAAATGAGCAGTTCTTC
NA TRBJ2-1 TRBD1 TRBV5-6 CASSSGTGRDEQFF TGTGCCAGCAGCTCCGGGACAGGAAGAGATGAGCAGTTCTTC
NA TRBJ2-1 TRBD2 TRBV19 CASSTQGRAVGNEQFF TGTGCCAGTAGTACACAAGGGAGGGCCGTAGGCAATGAGCAGTTCTTC
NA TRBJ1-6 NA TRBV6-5 CASSYSMYGDNSPLHF TGTGCCAGCAGTTACTCGATGTACGGAGATAATTCACCCCTCCACTTT
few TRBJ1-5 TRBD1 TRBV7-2 CASSLAGQGNQPQHF TGTGCCAGCAGCTTAGCGGGACAGGGCAATCAGCCCCAGCATTTT
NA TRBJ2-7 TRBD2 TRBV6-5 CASSSGRAYEQYF TGTGCCAGCAGCAGCGGGAGGGCCTACGAGCAGTACTTC
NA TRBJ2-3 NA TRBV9 CASSRDGHTQYF TGTGCCAGCAGCCGCGATGGGCATACGCAGTATTTT
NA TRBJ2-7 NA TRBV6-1 CASSVGGIPEYF TGTGCCAGCAGTGTTGGCGGGATCCCTGAGTACTTC
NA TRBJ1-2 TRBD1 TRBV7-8 CASSGTAFYGYTF TGTGCCAGCAGCGGGACAGCTTTCTATGGCTACACCTTC
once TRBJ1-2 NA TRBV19 CASSIPRFYGYTF TGTGCCAGTAGTATACCGCGTTTCTATGGCTACACCTTC
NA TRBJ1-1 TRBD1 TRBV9 CASSGPGQGIFEAFF TGTGCCAGCAGCGGACCGGGACAGGGAATCTTTGAAGCTTTCTTT
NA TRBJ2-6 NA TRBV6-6 CASRQGSSRANVLTF TGTGCCAGCAGGCAGGGAAGCTCTAGGGCCAACGTCCTGACTTTC
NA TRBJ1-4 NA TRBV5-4 CASSSSQLMREKLFF TGTGCCAGCAGCTCCTCACAGTTAATGCGTGAAAAACTGTTTTTT
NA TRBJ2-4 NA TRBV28 CASSFPTLAKNIQYF TGTGCCAGCAGTTTCCCCACTCTAGCCAAAAACATTCAGTACTTC
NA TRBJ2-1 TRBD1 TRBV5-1 CASRDRVDNEQFF TGCGCCAGCCGAGACAGGGTGGACAATGAGCAGTTCTTC
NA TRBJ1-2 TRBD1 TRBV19 CASSVDREYGYTF TGTGCCAGTAGTGTAGACAGGGAATATGGCTACACCTTC
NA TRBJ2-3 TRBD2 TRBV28 CASSSLAGGGSDTQYF TGTGCCAGCAGTTCGCTAGCGGGAGGTGGATCAGATACGCAGTATTTT
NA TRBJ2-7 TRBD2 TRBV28 CASSPYGTSGNEQYF TGTGCCAGCAGCCCCTACGGGACTAGCGGGAACGAGCAGTACTTC
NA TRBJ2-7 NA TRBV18 CASSPLTSTYEQYF TGTGCCAGCTCACCTCTGACTAGTACCTACGAGCAGTACTTC
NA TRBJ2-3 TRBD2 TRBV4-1 CASSQASGYTDTQYF TGCGCCAGCAGCCAAGCTAGCGGCTACACAGATACGCAGTATTTT
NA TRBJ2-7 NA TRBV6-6 CASSFGDEQYF TGTGCCAGCAGTTTCGGTGACGAGCAGTACTTC
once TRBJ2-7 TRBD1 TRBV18 CASSPGGTGSYEQYF TGTGCCAGCTCCCCGGGTGGGACAGGCTCATACGAGCAGTACTTC
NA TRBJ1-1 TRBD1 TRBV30 CAWAGTVTEAFF TGTGCCTGGGCCGGGACAGTCACTGAAGCTTTCTTT
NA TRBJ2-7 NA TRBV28 CASSLNTSPYEQYF TGTGCCAGCAGTTTGAATACGAGCCCCTACGAGCAGTACTTC
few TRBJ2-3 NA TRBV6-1 CASSDPGGGDWADTQYF TGTGCCAGCAGTGATCCGGGAGGGGGCGATTGGGCAGATACGCAGTATTTT
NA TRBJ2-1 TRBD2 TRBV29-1 CSVEGLSGLVPNEQFF TGCAGCGTTGAGGGTCTTTCGGGACTAGTCCCCAATGAGCAGTTCTTC
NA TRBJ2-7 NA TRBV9 CASSRGQGITSYEQYF TGTGCCAGCAGCAGAGGGCAGGGGATAACGTCCTACGAGCAGTACTTC
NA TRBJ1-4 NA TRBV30 CAWTASGGTNEKLFF TGTGCCTGGACCGCCTCAGGAGGCACTAATGAAAAACTGTTTTTT
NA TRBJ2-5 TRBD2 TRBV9 CASSTSGLADLATQYF TGTGCCAGCAGCACCTCGGGACTAGCGGACCTTGCGACCCAGTACTTC
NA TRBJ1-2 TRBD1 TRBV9 CASAGTGYGYTF TGTGCCAGCGCCGGGACAGGCTATGGCTACACCTTC
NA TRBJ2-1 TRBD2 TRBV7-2 CASSPTGTSDGNEQFF TGTGCCAGCAGCCCTACCGGGACTAGCGACGGGAATGAGCAGTTCTTC
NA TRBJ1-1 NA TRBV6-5 CASSSLYTEAFF TGTGCCAGCAGTTCTCTATACACTGAAGCTTTCTTT
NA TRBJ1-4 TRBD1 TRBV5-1 CASSLDRGSEKLFF TGCGCCAGCAGCTTGGACAGGGGGAGCGAAAAACTGTTTTTT
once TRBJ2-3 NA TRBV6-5 CASSVTGFSSDTQYF TGTGCCAGCAGCGTTACGGGGTTTAGCTCAGATACGCAGTATTTT
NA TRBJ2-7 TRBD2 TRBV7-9 CASRRTSVDEQYF TGTGCCAGCAGACGAACTAGCGTTGACGAGCAGTACTTC
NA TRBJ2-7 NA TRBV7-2 CASSLDLSYEQYF TGTGCCAGCAGCTTAGATTTATCCTACGAGCAGTACTTC
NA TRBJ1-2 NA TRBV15 CATSKTDRNYGYTF TGTGCCACCAGCAAAACCGACAGGAACTATGGCTACACCTTC